This T cell receptor (beta chain) originates from a study of Ad26.COV2.S vaccination and SARS-CoV-2 variants. Overall study context: Intramuscular Ad26.COV2.S doses were given once or twice, 56 days apart. Study-wide findings and caveats: It was reported that spike-specific CD8+ and CD4+ T cell responses were substantially broad after vaccination.

TCRdb keeps only in-frame clones here, not all; method: immunoSEQ multiplex PCR. The data contain around 340,000 clones, around 89% of them seen just once; the ten biggest clones take up just under 5%. Treatment here: roughly 18 received Ad26.COV2.S at low or high dose, single or two shots; 5 received placebo; per-sample allocation not given. After the first vaccine or placebo injection, samples were drawn on day 63. Recruitment in Boston yielded a donor of adult age, 18-55 years. In the vaccine, an Ad26 vector expressed the SARS-CoV-2 spike of the Wuhan strain. The length of the CDR3 is 18 residues. Germline trimming cut 4 bases from V and 5 bases from J; bases unmatched to any gene: 19. Germline V gene sequence: CDR1 SGHRS, CDR2 YFSETQ. Worth noting for this clone: Its antigen remains unidentified.

The V and J genes are TRBV5-1 and TRBJ1-2; 8 positions agree with TRBD1. The material was peripheral blood, obtained in a trial of Ad26.COV2.S vaccine versus placebo. The receptor was derived from a person aged 18-60 years who received the Ad26.COV2.S COVID-19 vaccine or a placebo. In DNA, the CDR3 is TGCGCCAGCAGCCACGGGACCGGACAGGGTAGCCTTTTTTATGGCTACACCTTC. Its translation is CASSHGTGQGSLFYGYTF.